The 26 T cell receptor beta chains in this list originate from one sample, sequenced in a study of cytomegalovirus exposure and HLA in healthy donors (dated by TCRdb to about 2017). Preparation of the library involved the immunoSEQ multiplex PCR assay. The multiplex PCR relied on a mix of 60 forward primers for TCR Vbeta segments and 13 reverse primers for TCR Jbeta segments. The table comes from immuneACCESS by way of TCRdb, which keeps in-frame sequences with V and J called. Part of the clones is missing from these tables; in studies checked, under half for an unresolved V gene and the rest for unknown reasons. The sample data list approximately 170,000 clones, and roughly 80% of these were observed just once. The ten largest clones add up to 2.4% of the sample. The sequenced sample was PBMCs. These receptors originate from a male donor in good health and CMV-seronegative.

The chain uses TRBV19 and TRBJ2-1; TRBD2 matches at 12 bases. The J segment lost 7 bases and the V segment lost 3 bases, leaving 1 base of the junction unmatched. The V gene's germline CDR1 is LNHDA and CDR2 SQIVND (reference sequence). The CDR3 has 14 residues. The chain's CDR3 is CASSMTSGSNEQFF. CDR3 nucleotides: TGTGCCAGTAGTATGACTAGCGGGAGTAATGAGCAGTTCTTC.

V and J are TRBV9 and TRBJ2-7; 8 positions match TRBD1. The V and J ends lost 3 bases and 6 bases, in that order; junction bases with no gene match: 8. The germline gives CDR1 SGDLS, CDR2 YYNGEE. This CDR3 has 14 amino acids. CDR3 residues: CASSETTGAREQYF. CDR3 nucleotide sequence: TGTGCCAGCAGCGAAACGACAGGGGCCCGCGAGCAGTACTTC. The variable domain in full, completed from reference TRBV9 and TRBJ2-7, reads DSGVTQTPKHLITATGQRVTLRCSPRSGDLSVYWYQQSLDQGLQFLIQYYNGEERAKGNILERFSAQQFPDLHSELNLSSLELGDSALYFCASSETTGAREQYFGPGTRLTVT.

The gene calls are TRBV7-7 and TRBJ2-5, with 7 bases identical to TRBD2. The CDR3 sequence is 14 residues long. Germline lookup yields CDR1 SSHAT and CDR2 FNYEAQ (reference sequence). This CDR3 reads CASSYGREGETQYF. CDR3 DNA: TGTGCTTCCTCTTACGGCAGGGAGGGAGAGACCCAGTACTTC.

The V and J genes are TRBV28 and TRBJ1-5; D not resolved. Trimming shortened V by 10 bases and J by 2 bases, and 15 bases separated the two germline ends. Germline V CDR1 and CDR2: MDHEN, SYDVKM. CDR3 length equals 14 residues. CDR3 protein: CATRVGEGNQPQHF. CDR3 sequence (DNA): TGTGCCACCAGAGTCGGGGAGGGCAATCAGCCCCAGCATTTT.

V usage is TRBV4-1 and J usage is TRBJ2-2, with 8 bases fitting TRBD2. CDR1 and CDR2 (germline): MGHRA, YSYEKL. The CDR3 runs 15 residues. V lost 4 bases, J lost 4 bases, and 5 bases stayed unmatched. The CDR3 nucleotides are TGCGCCAGCAGCCGTAGCGGGGCGGGCACCGGGGAGCTGTTTTTT. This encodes CASSRSGAGTGELFF.

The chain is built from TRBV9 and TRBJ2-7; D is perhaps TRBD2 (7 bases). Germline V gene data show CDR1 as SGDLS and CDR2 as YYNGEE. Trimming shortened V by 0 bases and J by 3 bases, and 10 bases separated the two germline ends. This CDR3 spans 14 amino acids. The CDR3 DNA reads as TGTGCCAGCAGCGTAGAGGGGGGGTACTACGAGCAGTACTTC. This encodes CASSVEGGYYEQYF.

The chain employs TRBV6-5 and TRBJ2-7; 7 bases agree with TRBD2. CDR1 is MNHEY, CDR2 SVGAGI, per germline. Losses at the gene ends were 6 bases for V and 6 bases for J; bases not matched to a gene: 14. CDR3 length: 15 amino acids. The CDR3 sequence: CASSRASGPGGEQYF. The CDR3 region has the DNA TGTGCCAGCAGCCGAGCCTCGGGCCCGGGGGGCGAGCAGTACTTC.

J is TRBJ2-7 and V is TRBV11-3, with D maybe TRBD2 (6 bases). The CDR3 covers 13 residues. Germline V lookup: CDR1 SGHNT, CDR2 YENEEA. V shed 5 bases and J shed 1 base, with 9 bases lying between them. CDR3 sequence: CASSKLASYEQYF. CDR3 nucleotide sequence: TGTGCCAGCAGCAAACTAGCATCCTACGAGCAGTACTTC.

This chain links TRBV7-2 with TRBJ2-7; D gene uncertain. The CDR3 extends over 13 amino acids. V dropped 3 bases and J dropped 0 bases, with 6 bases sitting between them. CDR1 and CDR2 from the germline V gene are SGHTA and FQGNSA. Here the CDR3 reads CASSLSFSYEQYF. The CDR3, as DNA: TGTGCCAGCAGCTTGAGTTTCTCCTACGAGCAGTACTTC.

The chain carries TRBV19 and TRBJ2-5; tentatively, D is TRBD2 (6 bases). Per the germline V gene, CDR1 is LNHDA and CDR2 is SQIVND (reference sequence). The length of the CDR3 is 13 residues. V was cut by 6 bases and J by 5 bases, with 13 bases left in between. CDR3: CASRRGGEETQYF. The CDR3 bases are TGTGCCAGTAGGCGCGGCGGGGAGGAGACCCAGTACTTC.

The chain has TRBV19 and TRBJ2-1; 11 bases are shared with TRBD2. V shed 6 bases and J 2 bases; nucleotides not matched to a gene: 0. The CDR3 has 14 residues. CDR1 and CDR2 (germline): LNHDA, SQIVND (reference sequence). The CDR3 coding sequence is TGTGCCAGTAGACTAGCGGGAGCCTACAATGAGCAGTTCTTC. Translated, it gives CASRLAGAYNEQFF.

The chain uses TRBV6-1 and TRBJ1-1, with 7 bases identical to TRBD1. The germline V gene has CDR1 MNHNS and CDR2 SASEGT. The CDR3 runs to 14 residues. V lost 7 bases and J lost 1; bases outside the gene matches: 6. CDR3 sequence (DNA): TGTGCCAGCAACCCTAGGACAGGGAACACTGAAGCTTTCTTT. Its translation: CASNPRTGNTEAFF.

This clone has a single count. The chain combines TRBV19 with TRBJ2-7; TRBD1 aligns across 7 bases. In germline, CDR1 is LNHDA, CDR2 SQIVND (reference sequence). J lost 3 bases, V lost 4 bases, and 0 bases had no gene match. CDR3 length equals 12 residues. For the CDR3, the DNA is TGTGCCAGTAGTAACAGGGGCTACGAGCAGTACTTC. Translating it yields CASSNRGYEQYF.

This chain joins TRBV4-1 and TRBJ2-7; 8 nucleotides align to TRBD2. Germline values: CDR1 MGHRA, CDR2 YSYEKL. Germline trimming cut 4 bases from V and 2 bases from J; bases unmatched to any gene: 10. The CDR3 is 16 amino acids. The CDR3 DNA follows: TGCGCCAGCAGCCGCGCCGGGACTAGTGATCCCTACGAGCAGTACTTC. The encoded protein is CASSRAGTSDPYEQYF.

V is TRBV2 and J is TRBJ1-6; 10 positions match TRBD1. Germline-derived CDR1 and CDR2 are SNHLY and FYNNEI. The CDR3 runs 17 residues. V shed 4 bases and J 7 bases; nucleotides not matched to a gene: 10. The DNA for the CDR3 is TGTGCCAGCAGTGGACTGACAGGGGGCGCGAGGAATTCACCCCTCCACTTT. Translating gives CASSGLTGGARNSPLHF.

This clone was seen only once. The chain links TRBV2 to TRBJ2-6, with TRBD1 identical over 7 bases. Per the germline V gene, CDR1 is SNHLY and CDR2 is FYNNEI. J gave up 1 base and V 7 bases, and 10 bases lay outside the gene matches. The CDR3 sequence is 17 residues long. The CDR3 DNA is TGTGCCAGCAATAACGGACAGGACCTTTCTGGGGCCAACGTCCTGACTTTC. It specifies CASNNGQDLSGANVLTF.

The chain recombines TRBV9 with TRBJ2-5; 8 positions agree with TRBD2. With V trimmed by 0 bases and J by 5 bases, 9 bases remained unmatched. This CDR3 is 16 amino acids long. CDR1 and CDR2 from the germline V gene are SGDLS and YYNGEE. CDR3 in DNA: TGTGCCAGCAGCGTAGCTCCCCGGGGGGGGATGGAGACCCAGTACTTC. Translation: CASSVAPRGGMETQYF.

The CDR3 DNA reads as TGCAGCGTTGGGGGGTGGAGGGTAGGCAATGAGCAGTTCTTC. It encodes CSVGGWRVGNEQFF. The rearrangement joins TRBV29-1 to TRBJ2-1; D is perhaps TRBD2 (6 bases). The CDR3 runs 14 residues. From germline, CDR1 is SQVTM and CDR2 ANQGSEA. V lost 4 bases to trimming and J lost 6 bases, with 16 bases between them.

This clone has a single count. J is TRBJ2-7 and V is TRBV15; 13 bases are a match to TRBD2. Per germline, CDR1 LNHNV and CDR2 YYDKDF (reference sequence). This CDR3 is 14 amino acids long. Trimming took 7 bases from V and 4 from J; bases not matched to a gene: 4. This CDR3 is CATTPTSGRYEQYF. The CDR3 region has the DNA TGTGCCACCACACCGACTAGCGGGAGGTACGAGCAGTACTTC.

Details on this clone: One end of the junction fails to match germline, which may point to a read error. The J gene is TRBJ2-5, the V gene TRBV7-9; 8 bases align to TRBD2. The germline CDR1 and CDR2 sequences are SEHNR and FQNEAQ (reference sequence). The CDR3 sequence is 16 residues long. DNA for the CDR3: TGTTCCAGCAGCTTAGACACAAGCGGGGGAACAGAGACCCAGTACTTC. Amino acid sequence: CSSSLDTSGGTETQYF.

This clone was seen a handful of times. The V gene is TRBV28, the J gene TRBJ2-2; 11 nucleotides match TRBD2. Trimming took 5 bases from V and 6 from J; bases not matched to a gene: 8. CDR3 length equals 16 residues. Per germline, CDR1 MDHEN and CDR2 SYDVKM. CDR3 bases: TGTGCCAGCAGTACCCAACTAGCGGGAGTGGCCGGGGAGCTGTTTTTT. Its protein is CASSTQLAGVAGELFF.

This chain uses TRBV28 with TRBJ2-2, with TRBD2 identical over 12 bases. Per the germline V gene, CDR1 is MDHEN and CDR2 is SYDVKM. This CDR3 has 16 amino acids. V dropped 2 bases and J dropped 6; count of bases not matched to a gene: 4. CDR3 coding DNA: TGTGCCAGCAGTTTAGACCTAGCGGGGGGGCCCGGGGAGCTGTTTTTT. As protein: CASSLDLAGGPGELFF.

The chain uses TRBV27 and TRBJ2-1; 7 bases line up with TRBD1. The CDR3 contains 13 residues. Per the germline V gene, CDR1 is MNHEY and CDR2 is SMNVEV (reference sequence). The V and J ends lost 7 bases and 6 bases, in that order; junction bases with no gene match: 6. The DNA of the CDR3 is TGTGCCAGCACCCGACAGGGTAGCAATGAGCAGTTCTTC. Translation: CASTRQGSNEQFF.

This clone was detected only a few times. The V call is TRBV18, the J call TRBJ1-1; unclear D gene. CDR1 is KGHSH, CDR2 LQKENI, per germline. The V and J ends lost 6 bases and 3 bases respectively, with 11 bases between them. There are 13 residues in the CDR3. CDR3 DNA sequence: TGTGCCAGCTCCCAAGAGGTGGACACTGAAGCTTTCTTT. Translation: CASSQEVDTEAFF.

The CDR3 reads CASTDGGFGNTIYF. The CDR3 region has the DNA TGTGCCAGTACCGACGGCGGTTTTGGAAACACCATATATTTT. This chain links TRBV19 with TRBJ1-3; D is undetermined. CDR3 length: 14 amino acids. Germline V CDR1 and CDR2: LNHDA, SQIVND (reference sequence). With 7 bases removed from V and 3 bases from J, the gap between germline ends came to 13 bases.

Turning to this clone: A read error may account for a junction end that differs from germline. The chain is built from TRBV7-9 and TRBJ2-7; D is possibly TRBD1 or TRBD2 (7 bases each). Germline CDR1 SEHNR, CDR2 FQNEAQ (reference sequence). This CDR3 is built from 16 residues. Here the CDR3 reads CSSSLGRGQGVDEQYF. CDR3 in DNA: TGTTCCAGCAGCTTAGGGAGGGGGCAGGGTGTCGACGAGCAGTACTTC.